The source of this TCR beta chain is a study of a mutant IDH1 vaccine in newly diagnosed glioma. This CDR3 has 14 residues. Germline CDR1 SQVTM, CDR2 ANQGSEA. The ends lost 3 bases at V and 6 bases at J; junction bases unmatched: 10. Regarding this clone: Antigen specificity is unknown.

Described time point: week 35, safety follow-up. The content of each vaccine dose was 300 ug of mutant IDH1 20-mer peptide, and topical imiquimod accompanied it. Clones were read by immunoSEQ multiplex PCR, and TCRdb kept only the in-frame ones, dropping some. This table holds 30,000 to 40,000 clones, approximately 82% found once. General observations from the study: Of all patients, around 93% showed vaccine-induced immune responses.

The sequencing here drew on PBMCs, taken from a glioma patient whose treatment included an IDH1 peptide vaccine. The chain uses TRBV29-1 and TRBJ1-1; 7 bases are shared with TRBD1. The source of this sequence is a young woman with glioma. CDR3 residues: CSVETGSRVAEAFF. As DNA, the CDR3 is TGCAGCGTTGAGACAGGGTCGCGAGTGGCTGAAGCTTTCTTT.